The source of this TCR beta chain is a study of T cell responses to AZD1222 COVID-19 vaccine. Findings and caveats of the study: Possibly, clonal diversity was underestimated; donors were largely white British and included more females.

The CDR3 has 17 residues. V lost 5 bases and J 1 base, leaving 15 bases between the germline ends. CDR1 SGHDN and CDR2 FVKESK come from the germline V gene. Using immunoSEQ multiplex PCR, the repertoire was profiled, and TCRdb retains in-frame clones only, with some absent. The table shows 150,000 to 200,000 clones, with around 90% occurring only once. On this clone itself: The antigen is undetermined.

This TCR was recovered from an adult in good health. The sequences come from peripheral blood, collected on day 0 of AZD1222 vaccination. The chain recombines TRBV14 with TRBJ2-6; tentative D call: TRBD1 (5 bases). The CDR3 here is CASSGPRVISGANVLTF. DNA for the CDR3: TGTGCCAGCAGCGGGCCCAGGGTTATATCTGGGGCCAACGTCCTGACTTTC.